The 8 T cell receptor beta chains presented below share a single source sample, sequenced in a study of cytomegalovirus exposure and HLA in healthy donors. Primers for the PCR totalled 60 Vbeta and 13 Jbeta. Repertoires were generated with immunoSEQ multiplex PCR, while TCRdb's copy carries only in-frame clones and drops some. The sample contains approximately 170,000 clones, 65% to 90% of which appear only once. Sequences were obtained from PBMCs. Receptor source: a male donor in good health and CMV-seronegative.

This clone was picked up a small number of times. CDR3 nucleotide sequence: TGTGCCAGCAGCCAAGATCCGGGGATCGCCTATAATTCACCCCTCCACTTT. Its translation is CASSQDPGIAYNSPLHF. The chain couples TRBV14 to TRBJ1-6; the D is unclear. Germline CDR1 SGHDN, CDR2 FVKESK. This CDR3 contains 17 residues. Trimming took 0 bases from V and 2 from J, leaving 11 bases between them.

This clone occurred once. The V and J genes are TRBV6-6 and TRBJ1-5, with D perhaps matching TRBD1 (5 bases). The V end lost 2 bases, the J end lost 4 bases, and 15 bases lay between the germline ends. The CDR3 spans 16 residues. Germline V CDR1 and CDR2: MNHNY, SVGAGI (reference sequence). CDR3 sequence: CASSYPQEGRNQPQHF. The CDR3 nucleotides read TGTGCCAGCAGTTACCCCCAGGAGGGGAGGAATCAGCCCCAGCATTTT.

V is TRBV5-1 and J is TRBJ1-4; D might be TRBD1 (5 bases). Per germline, CDR1 SGHRS and CDR2 YFSETQ. Trimming removed 1 base at V and 7 bases at J, with 11 bases between. CDR3 length: 14 amino acids. The CDR3 loop reads CASSLTGGSEKLFF. The CDR3 DNA reads as TGCGCCAGCAGCTTGACGGGGGGTAGTGAAAAACTGTTTTTT.

The chain couples TRBV2 to TRBJ1-1; 7 bases are shared with TRBD1. Losses at the gene ends were 7 bases for V and 6 bases for J; bases not matched to a gene: 8. The CDR3 runs 13 residues. Germline CDR1 SNHLY, CDR2 FYNNEI. DNA for the CDR3: TGTGCCAGCACCTTACAGGGGATCGCTGAAGCTTTCTTT. Protein product: CASTLQGIAEAFF.

This clone appeared a single time. The chain links TRBV7-9 to TRBJ2-1, with a weak D call TRBD2 (6 bases). The length of the CDR3 is 17 residues. Trimming took off 4 bases at V and 7 bases at J, with 23 bases between the two ends. Per germline, CDR1 SEHNR and CDR2 FQNEAQ (reference sequence). The CDR3 sequence is CASSWPPRLGIQNEQFF. CDR3 DNA sequence: TGTGCCAGCAGCTGGCCCCCGAGACTAGGTATACAAAATGAGCAGTTCTTC.

The V call is TRBV6-5, the J call TRBJ1-1; tentative D call: TRBD1 (5 bases). Germline V gene sequence: CDR1 MNHEY, CDR2 SVGAGI. This CDR3 spans 13 amino acids. V lost 10 bases, J lost 1 base, and 13 bases lay in between. The CDR3 region is CATMVTGNTEAFF. The CDR3 DNA is TGTGCCACCATGGTCACAGGGAACACTGAAGCTTTCTTT.

This clone was counted once. This rearrangement joins TRBV21-1 to TRBJ2-7; no DNA check was done on the table's D call, TRBD1. TRBV21-1 is described as a pseudogene. This CDR3 spans 14 amino acids. CDR3 DNA: TGTGCCAGCAGCAAAGGACAGGGGGCAGGGGAGCAGTACTTC. Amino acids: CASSKGQGAGEQYF.

This chain links TRBV27 with TRBJ1-2; the match to TRBD1 covers 11 bases. V lost 3 bases, J lost 4 bases, and 16 bases stayed unmatched. Germline lookup yields CDR1 MNHEY and CDR2 SMNVEV (reference sequence). The CDR3 consists of 19 residues. In DNA, the CDR3 is TGTGCCAGCAGTTTTATTATGGGGGCAAGGACAGGGGGCCCCTATGGCTACACCTTC. This translates into CASSFIMGARTGGPYGYTF.